The 5 T cell receptor beta chains below were found in one sample sequenced in a study of blood T cell repertoires in COVID-19. Generated by immunoSEQ multiplex PCR, the TCRdb table keeps only in-frame clones and is missing some. This table holds over 150,000 clones, approximately 90% found once. The specimen was peripheral blood. These receptors were obtained from a man aged 45-60 years who had recovered from COVID-19.

V usage is TRBV6-1 and J usage is TRBJ1-6, with D uncertain. The CDR3 extends over 15 amino acids. CDR1 and CDR2 from the germline V gene are MNHNS and SASEGT. V dropped 1 base and J dropped 9 bases, with 13 bases sitting between them. In DNA, the CDR3 is TGTGCCAGCAGTGAAGGGCGGGGAGGTAGTTCACCCCTCCACTTT. It codes for CASSEGRGGSSPLHF.

The chain couples TRBV11-3 to TRBJ2-3; maybe TRBD1 (6 bases). The CDR3 sequence is 13 residues long. The V and J ends lost 1 base and 5 bases respectively, with 7 bases between them. Germline CDR1 SGHNT, CDR2 YENEEA. The CDR3 loop is CASSLADRDTQYF. CDR3 bases: TGTGCCAGCAGCTTAGCGGACAGAGATACGCAGTATTTT.

This chain joins TRBV5-4 and TRBJ2-5; 10 bases align to TRBD1. The CDR3 totals 14 residues. Germline V CDR1 and CDR2: SGHNT, YYREEE (reference sequence). V lost 4 bases to trimming and J lost 5 bases; unmatched junction nucleotides: 5. CDR3 sequence reads: CASSVDRGRETQYF. The CDR3 coding sequence is TGTGCCAGCAGCGTAGACAGGGGGCGTGAGACCCAGTACTTC.

V and J are TRBV7-8 and TRBJ2-7, with 13 bases lining up with TRBD2. V lost 5 bases and J lost 6; bases outside the gene matches: 16. The CDR3 runs 18 residues. Germline V lookup: CDR1 SGHVS, CDR2 FQNEAQ. The CDR3 spells CASSLWGMTSGRSSEQYF. The CDR3 DNA sequence: TGTGCCAGCAGCCTTTGGGGGATGACTAGCGGGAGGAGTAGCGAGCAGTACTTC.

This chain uses TRBV24-1 with TRBJ2-7; TRBD1 aligns across 7 bases. There are 13 residues in the CDR3. The germline V gene has CDR1 KGHDR and CDR2 SFDVKD. J lost 5 bases, V lost 9 bases, and 9 bases had no gene match. The CDR3 DNA is TGTGCCACCCCTACGACAGGGTTCCACGAGCAGTACTTC. Encoded protein: CATPTTGFHEQYF.